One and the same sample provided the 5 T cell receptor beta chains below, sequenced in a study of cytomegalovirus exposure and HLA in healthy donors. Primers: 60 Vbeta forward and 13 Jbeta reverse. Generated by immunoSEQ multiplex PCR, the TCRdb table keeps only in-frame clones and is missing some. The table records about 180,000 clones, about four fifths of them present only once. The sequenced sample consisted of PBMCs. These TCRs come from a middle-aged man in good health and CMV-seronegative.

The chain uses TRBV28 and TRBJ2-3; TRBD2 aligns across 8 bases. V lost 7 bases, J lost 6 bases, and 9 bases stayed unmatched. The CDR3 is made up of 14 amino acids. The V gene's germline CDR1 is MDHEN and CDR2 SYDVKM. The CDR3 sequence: CASTTAGAWDTQYF. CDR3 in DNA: TGTGCCAGCACTACAGCGGGGGCATGGGATACGCAGTATTTT. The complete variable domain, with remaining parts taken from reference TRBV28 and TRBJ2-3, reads DVKVTQSSRYLVKRTGEKVFLECVQDMDHENMFWYRQDPGLGLRLIYFSYDVKMKEKGDIPEGYSVSREKKERFSLILESASTNQTSMYLCASTTAGAWDTQYFGPGTRLTVL.

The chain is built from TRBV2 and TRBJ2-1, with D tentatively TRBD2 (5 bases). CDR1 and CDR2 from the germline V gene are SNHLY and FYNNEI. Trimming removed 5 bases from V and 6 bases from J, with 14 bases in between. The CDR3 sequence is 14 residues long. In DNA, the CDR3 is TGTGCCAGCAGTCCAAGGACTGGACCCAATGAGCAGTTCTTC. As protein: CASSPRTGPNEQFF.

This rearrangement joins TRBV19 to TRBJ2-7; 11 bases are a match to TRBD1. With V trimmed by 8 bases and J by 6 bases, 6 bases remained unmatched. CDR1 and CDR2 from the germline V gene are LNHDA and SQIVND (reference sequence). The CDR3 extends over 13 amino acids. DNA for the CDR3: TGTGCCAGTGATCCGGGACAGGGGGTCGAGCAGTACTTC. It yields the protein CASDPGQGVEQYF. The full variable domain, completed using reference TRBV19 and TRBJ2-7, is DGGITQSPKYLFRKEGQNVTLSCEQNLNHDAMYWYRQDPGQGLRLIYYSQIVNDFQKGDIAEGYSVSREKKESFPLTVTSAQKNPTAFYLCASDPGQGVEQYFGPGTRLTVT.

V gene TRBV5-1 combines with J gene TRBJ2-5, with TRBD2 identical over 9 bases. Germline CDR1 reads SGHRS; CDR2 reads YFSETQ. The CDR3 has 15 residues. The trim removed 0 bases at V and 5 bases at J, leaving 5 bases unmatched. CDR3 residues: CASSLEAGGGETQYF. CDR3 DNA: TGCGCCAGCAGCTTGGAAGCGGGGGGAGGGGAGACCCAGTACTTC.

The CDR3 sequence is CATSREGGGRDTEAFF. The CDR3 nucleotides read TGTGCCACCAGCAGAGAGGGTGGGGGGAGAGACACTGAAGCTTTCTTT. The rearrangement uses TRBV15 and TRBJ1-1, with D maybe TRBD1 (5 bases). V was shortened by 0 bases and J by 3 bases, with 14 bases between the two germline ends. Germline CDR1 and CDR2: LNHNV and YYDKDF (reference sequence). The length of the CDR3 is 16 residues.